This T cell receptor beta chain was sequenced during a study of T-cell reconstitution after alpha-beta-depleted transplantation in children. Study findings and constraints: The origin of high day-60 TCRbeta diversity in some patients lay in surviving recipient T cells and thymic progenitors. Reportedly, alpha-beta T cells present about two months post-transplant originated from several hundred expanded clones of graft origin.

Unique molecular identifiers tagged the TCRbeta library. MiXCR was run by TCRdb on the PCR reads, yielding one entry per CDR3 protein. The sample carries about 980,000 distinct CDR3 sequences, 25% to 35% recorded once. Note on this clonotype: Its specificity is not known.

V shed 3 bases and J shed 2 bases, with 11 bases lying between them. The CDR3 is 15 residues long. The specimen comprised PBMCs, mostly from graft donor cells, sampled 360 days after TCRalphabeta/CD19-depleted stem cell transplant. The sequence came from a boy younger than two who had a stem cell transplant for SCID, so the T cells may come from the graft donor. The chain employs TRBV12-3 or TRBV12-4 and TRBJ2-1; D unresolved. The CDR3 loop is CASSFGQPPYNEQFF. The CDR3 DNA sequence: TGTGCCAGCAGTTTTGGGCAGCCCCCCTACAATGAGCAGTTCTTC.